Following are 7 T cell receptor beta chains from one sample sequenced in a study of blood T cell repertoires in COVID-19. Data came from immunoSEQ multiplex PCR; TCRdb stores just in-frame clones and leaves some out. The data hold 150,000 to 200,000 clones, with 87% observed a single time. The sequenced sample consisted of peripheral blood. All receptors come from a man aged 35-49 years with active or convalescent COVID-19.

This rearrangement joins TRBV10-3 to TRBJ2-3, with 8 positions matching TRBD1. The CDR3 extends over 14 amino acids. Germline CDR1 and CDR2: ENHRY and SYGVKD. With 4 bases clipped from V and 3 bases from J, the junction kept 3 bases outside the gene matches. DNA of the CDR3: TGTGCCATCAGTGGGGGACAGGAAACAGATACGCAGTATTTT. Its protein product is CAISGGQETDTQYF.

CDR3 coding DNA: TGTGCCAGCAGCCAAGATAAACTAGCGGGGGCCTCAAGGGCAGATACGCAGTATTTT. Its protein is CASSQDKLAGASRADTQYF. The genes are TRBV4-2 and TRBJ2-3, with 11 nucleotides matching TRBD2. Germline V lookup: CDR1 LGHNA, CDR2 YNFKEQ. V shed 0 bases and J 4 bases; nucleotides not matched to a gene: 12. This CDR3 contains 19 residues.

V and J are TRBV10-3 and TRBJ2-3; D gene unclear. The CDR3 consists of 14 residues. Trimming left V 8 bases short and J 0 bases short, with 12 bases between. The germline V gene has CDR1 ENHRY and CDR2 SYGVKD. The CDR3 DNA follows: TGTGCCATCCGGAGCTACACAAGCACAGATACGCAGTATTTT. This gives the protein CAIRSYTSTDTQYF.

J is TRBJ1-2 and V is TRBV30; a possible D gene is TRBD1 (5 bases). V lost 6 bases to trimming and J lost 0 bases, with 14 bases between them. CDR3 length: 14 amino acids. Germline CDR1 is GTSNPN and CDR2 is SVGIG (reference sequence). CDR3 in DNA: TGTGCCTGTTCCAAGGGACTCTCTAACTATGGCTACACCTTC. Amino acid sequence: CACSKGLSNYGYTF. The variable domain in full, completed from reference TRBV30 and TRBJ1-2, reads SQTIHQWPATLVQPVGSPLSLECTVEGTSNPNLYWYRQAAGRGLQLLFYSVGIGQISSEVPQNLSASRPQDRQFILSSKKLLLSDSGFYLCACSKGLSNYGYTFGSGTRLTVV.

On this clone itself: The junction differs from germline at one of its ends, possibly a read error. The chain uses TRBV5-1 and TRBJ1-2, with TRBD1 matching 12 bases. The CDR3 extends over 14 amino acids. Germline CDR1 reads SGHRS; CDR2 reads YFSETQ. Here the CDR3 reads CASSEGSGTGGSTF. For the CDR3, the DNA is TGCGCCAGCAGCGAGGGTTCCGGGACAGGGGGCTCCACCTTC.

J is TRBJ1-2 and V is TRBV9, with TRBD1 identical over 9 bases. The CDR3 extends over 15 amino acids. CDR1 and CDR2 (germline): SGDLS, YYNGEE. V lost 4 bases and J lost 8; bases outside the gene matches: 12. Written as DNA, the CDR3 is TGTGCCAGCAGCAGAGACAGGGGGAGAATCGGGGGCTACACCTTC. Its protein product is CASSRDRGRIGGYTF.

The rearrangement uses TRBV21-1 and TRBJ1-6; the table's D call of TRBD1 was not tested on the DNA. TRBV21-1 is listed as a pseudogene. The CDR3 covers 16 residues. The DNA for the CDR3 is TGTGCCAGCAGCAAAGATATCGACAGGGGGCGGTCACCCCTCCACTTT. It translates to CASSKDIDRGRSPLHF.